This is a list of T cell receptor beta chains from one sample in a study of T-cell memory formation after mild COVID-19. TCRdb fed the 5' RACE reads into MiXCR, producing one record per CDR3 protein. The sample yields some 150,000 distinct CDR3 sequences, 13% to 15% seen once. The sample was PBMCs or a T cell subset sorted from them (not recorded which). The receptors here all came from an adult woman who had mild COVID-19 (a few samples of this study predate the infection). Cell type and time point are not known. CDR3s include the opening cysteine and the closing phenylalanine or tryptophan. D genes are given only for firm matches. A row's size may be missing; if present it is once, few, many or a size class.

d_gene,abundance,v_gene,j_gene,CDR3nt,CDR3aa
TRBD1,many,TRBV29-1,TRBJ2-7,TGCAGCGTCTATGACAGGGGGAACTACGAGCAGTACTTC,CSVYDRGNYEQYF
NA,NA,TRBV27,TRBJ2-7,TGTGCCAGCAGTTTTGGGGGAGGAGCATCCTACGAGCAGTACTTC,CASSFGGGASYEQYF
TRBD1,few,TRBV7-9,TRBJ2-1,TGTGCCAGCAGACCCGGGACAGAGGTATCCCCTAGCTCCTACAATGAGCAGTTCTTC,CASRPGTEVSPSSYNEQFF
TRBD2,few,TRBV11-2,TRBJ2-1,TGTGCCAGCAGCTCCATAGCGGGAGGGGGCTACAATGAGCAGTTCTTC,CASSSIAGGGYNEQFF
TRBD1,few,TRBV9,TRBJ2-7,TGTGCCAGCAGCGTCGCCGGGACAGCCTCCTACGAGCAGTACTTC,CASSVAGTASYEQYF
TRBD2,few,TRBV5-6,TRBJ2-1,TGTGCCAGCAGCTTGGTCCTAGCGGGGACCTACAATGAGCAGTTCTTC,CASSLVLAGTYNEQFF
NA,NA,TRBV24-1,TRBJ1-2,TGTGCCACCAGTGACCCTCTCAGGGCCCATGGCTACACCTTC,CATSDPLRAHGYTF
TRBD2,few,TRBV6-5,TRBJ2-2,TGTGCCAGCAGTAAGGGACTAGCGGGGCTTCTGGCCGGGGAGCTGTTTTTT,CASSKGLAGLLAGELFF
NA,once,TRBV7-9,TRBJ1-2,TGTGCCAGCAGCTTGGAGGGATTAAGCTATGGCTACACCTTC,CASSLEGLSYGYTF
TRBD2,NA,TRBV9,TRBJ2-1,TGTGCCAGCAGCGTAGGCTCCGGGACTAGCGGGAAGTACAATGAGCAGTTCTTC,CASSVGSGTSGKYNEQFF
TRBD2,few,TRBV3-1,TRBJ2-7,TGTGCCAGCAGCCAAGATGCGACTAGCGGATACGAGCAGTACTTC,CASSQDATSGYEQYF
NA,NA,TRBV4-1,TRBJ2-5,TGCGCCAGCAGCCAAGAGCCACCAGGGACTCCCTCCGAGGATCAAGAGACCCAGTACTTC,CASSQEPPGTPSEDQETQYF
NA,few,TRBV5-5,TRBJ2-1,TGTGCCAGCAGCGTACTCCTGGGACTCGACAATGAGCAGTTCTTC,CASSVLLGLDNEQFF
NA,many,TRBV12-3/TRBV12-4,TRBJ2-7,TGTGCCAGCAGTCTCCCGATGACCTACGAGCAGTACTTC,CASSLPMTYEQYF
NA,NA,TRBV6-5,TRBJ2-2,TGTGCCAGCAGTTACTCTCTCGGGGGGGAGCTGTTTTTT,CASSYSLGGELFF
TRBD2,NA,TRBV19,TRBJ2-2,TGTGCCAGTAGGAGACTAGCGGGGGAAACCGGGGAGCTGTTTTTT,CASRRLAGETGELFF
TRBD1,few,TRBV11-3,TRBJ2-5,TGTGCCAGCAGCGAGCGAGGGGGCGAAGAGACCCAGTACTTC,CASSERGGEETQYF
TRBD1,NA,TRBV20-1,TRBJ2-3,TGCAGTGCTAGAGATCGGGACAGGGGGTTGTTTGATACGCAGTATTTT,CSARDRDRGLFDTQYF
TRBD2,few,TRBV4-1,TRBJ2-3,TGCGCCAGCAGCCAAGGAACCGGGACTATACTGCAGTATTTT,CASSQGTGTILQYF
TRBD2,NA,TRBV10-3,TRBJ2-7,TGTGCCATCAGTGAGGAGGGCGGGAGCGTAGACGAGCAGTACTTC,CAISEEGGSVDEQYF
NA,many,TRBV20-1,TRBJ2-1,TGCAGTGCTCCCCGTACCGCAAACGGGGACTACAATGAGCAGTTCTTC,CSAPRTANGDYNEQFF
NA,NA,TRBV7-6,TRBJ1-2,TGTGCCAGCAGCTTAGGCCAGGGAAGTGGGGGCTACACCTTC,CASSLGQGSGGYTF
NA,NA,TRBV11-2,TRBJ2-1,TGTGCCAGCAGCTTAGAATCTTGGGTTTATGAGCAGTTCTTC,CASSLESWVYEQFF
TRBD1,few,TRBV6-5,TRBJ1-4,TGTGCCAGCACGGACAGGGGTGAAAAACTGTTTTTT,CASTDRGEKLFF
NA,few,TRBV12-3/TRBV12-4,TRBJ2-3,TGTGCCAGCACCCCGGGGGTTAGCTCCGCAGATACGCAGTATTTT,CASTPGVSSADTQYF
NA,once,TRBV15,TRBJ1-6,TGTGCCACCAGCTTCCCCGGGTCGCCCCTCCACTTT,CATSFPGSPLHF
NA,NA,TRBV10-2,TRBJ1-5,TGCGCCAGCAGTGAGGGAGGGTATAGCAATCAGCCCCAGCATTTT,CASSEGGYSNQPQHF
TRBD2,many,TRBV9,TRBJ2-3,TGTGCCAGCAGCGTAAGGAGAGCGGGGGGTCTAAACACAGATACGCAGTATTTT,CASSVRRAGGLNTDTQYF
TRBD2,few,TRBV9,TRBJ2-7,TGTGCCAGCAGCGTAGCTGGCGGGAGCTCCTACGAGCAGTACTTC,CASSVAGGSSYEQYF
NA,NA,TRBV13,TRBJ2-7,TGTGCCAGCAGCCTCCGTTCCGGGACTTCTCCTAACTACGAGCAGTACTTC,CASSLRSGTSPNYEQYF
TRBD2,few,TRBV27,TRBJ2-3,TGTGCCAGCAGTACCATAGCGGGAGGTCCCCCAGATACGCAGTATTTT,CASSTIAGGPPDTQYF
NA,NA,TRBV7-8,TRBJ1-5,TGTGCCAGCAGCTTAACAGCGGATAACTATCAGCCCCAGCATTTT,CASSLTADNYQPQHF
NA,NA,TRBV5-1,TRBJ1-4,TGCGCCAGCAGCGCCCGGGACTCCGGGAAAAAACTGTTTTTT,CASSARDSGKKLFF
TRBD1,NA,TRBV18,TRBJ2-5,TGTGCCAGCTCGCAGCAGGGGGCCACGATGGAGACCCAGTACTTC,CASSQQGATMETQYF
NA,few,TRBV7-8,TRBJ2-3,TGTGCCAGCAGCTCTACCCCCACAGATACGCAGTATTTT,CASSSTPTDTQYF
NA,few,TRBV5-1,TRBJ2-3,TGCGCCAGCAGCTTGGGGGACGGAACAGATACGCAGTATTTT,CASSLGDGTDTQYF
NA,medium-sized,TRBV10-3,TRBJ1-2,TGTGCCATCAGTGACACTAACTATGGCTACACCTTC,CAISDTNYGYTF
TRBD2,many,TRBV7-6,TRBJ2-5,TGTGCCAGCAGCTTAGAAGCGGGAGTCTCCCAAGAGACCCAGTACTTC,CASSLEAGVSQETQYF
NA,few,TRBV7-9,TRBJ1-5,TGTGCCAGCAGCCCGCTTAAGGCAGGGAGGGCAGGGCCCCAGCATTTT,CASSPLKAGRAGPQHF
NA,few,TRBV7-2,TRBJ2-4,TGTGCCAGCAGCTTAGATTTAGGAGGGGCCAAAAACATTCAGTACTTC,CASSLDLGGAKNIQYF
NA,NA,TRBV13,TRBJ2-5,TGTGCCAGCAGCTTAGGCCGAGGTTTTGAGACCCAGTACTTC,CASSLGRGFETQYF
NA,few,TRBV4-2,TRBJ2-7,TGTGCCAGCAGCCAGGGGACCTCCTACGAGCAGTACTTC,CASSQGTSYEQYF
NA,few,TRBV12-3/TRBV12-4,TRBJ2-5,TGTGCCAGCAGTTTAGCGGGGATGGCAAAAGAGACCCAGTACTTC,CASSLAGMAKETQYF
NA,few,TRBV18,TRBJ2-5,TGTGCCAGCTCACCGCTCGGACAGCCGACCCAACAAGAGACCCAGTACTTC,CASSPLGQPTQQETQYF
NA,NA,TRBV6-5,TRBJ2-1,TGTGCCAGCACCACCGGCAGATACAATGAGCAGTTCTTC,CASTTGRYNEQFF
NA,few,TRBV4-3,TRBJ2-1,TGCGCCAGCAGCCAAGAGGCCCGATCTGGGGATGAGCAGTTCTTC,CASSQEARSGDEQFF
NA,few,TRBV6-5,TRBJ1-1,TGTGCCAGCAGTTGGACTAATGGGGACACTGAAGCTTTCTTT,CASSWTNGDTEAFF